The T cell receptor beta chain described here comes from a study of beta chain features in type 1 diabetes. A word on this clone: Its cognate antigen is unknown.

Overall study findings and caveats: Type 1 diabetes patients showed a moderate but significant shortening of TCRB CDR3s in all four CD4+ subsets.

Since all of the isolated RNA was reverse transcribed, expressed TCRB transcripts were what got sequenced. Only in-frame clones appear in the TCRdb table, and some are missing; sequencing was by immunoSEQ multiplex PCR. The sample has hundreds of thousands of clones, less than 15% seen once. Germline values: CDR1 MNHNS, CDR2 SASEGT. The CDR3 spans 11 residues. The V gene lost 3 bases and the J gene lost 7 bases, with 4 bases spanning the gap. V usage is TRBV6-1 and J usage is TRBJ1-5, with D unclear. The specimen sequenced was central memory CD4+ T cells from blood. This receptor was taken from a man aged 30 to 39 in good health. CDR3 DNA: TGTGCCAGCAGTGACCAGCAGCCCCAGCATTTT. Its protein is CASSDQQPQHF.